Listed below are T cell receptor beta chains from one sample, sequenced in a study of T cell repertoires in cytomegalovirus infection. In TCRdb, the reads were re-called with MiXCR into one record per CDR3 protein. The sample yields roughly 69,000 distinct CDR3 sequences, just over 20% seen once. These receptors lack a known antigen. The sequencing here drew on CD8+ T cells from cultured PBMCs, taken from culture after CMV antigen stimulation. The source is a human donor in good health (CMV status not recorded). Some clones in this sample may be carry-over from other donors' samples. The CDR3 runs from the conserved cysteine through the conserved F or W. The D gene is left open where the match is weak. The listing skips clone size in some rows; elsewhere it reads once, few, many or a size class.

TRBJ2-2,few,.,TRBV7-6,TGTGCCAGCAGCCCCGGCACCGGGGAGCTGTTTTTT,CASSPGTGELFF
TRBJ2-2,.,.,TRBV4-1,TGCGCCAGCAGCCAAGGACTGTCGAAGTCCGGGGAGCTGTTTTTT,CASSQGLSKSGELFF
TRBJ2-7,few,TRBD1,TRBV7-9,TGTGCCAGCAGCTCCCGGGACAGCTCCTACGAGCAGTACTTC,CASSSRDSSYEQYF
TRBJ2-4,few,.,TRBV10-3,TGTGCCACTCTGGACCTAGCCAAAAACATTCAGTACTTC,CATLDLAKNIQYF
TRBJ1-2,few,TRBD1,TRBV7-2,TGTGCCAGCAGGATTATCTACAGGGGAAGTAACTATGGCTACACCTTC,CASRIIYRGSNYGYTF
TRBJ2-1,few,TRBD2,TRBV12-5,TGTGCTAGTGGTTCCTGGGGGGGGGGTTCAATCTACAATGAGCAGTTCTTC,CASGSWGGGSIYNEQFF
TRBJ2-5,.,.,TRBV7-9,TGTGCCAGCAGCTCATGGAGGACAGAGCAAGAGACCCAGTACTTC,CASSSWRTEQETQYF
TRBJ1-4,.,.,TRBV3-1,TGTGCCAGCAGCCAAGGAGGAGGACTTCCCGAAAAACTGTTTTTT,CASSQGGGLPEKLFF
TRBJ1-5,.,.,TRBV19,TGTGCCAGTAAGGGCGAAAGGGATCAGCCCCAGCATTTT,CASKGERDQPQHF
TRBJ2-3,.,.,TRBV7-3,TGTGCCAGCAGCTCAGGACACCTCACAGATACGCAGTATTTT,CASSSGHLTDTQYF
TRBJ1-1,.,.,TRBV4-1,TGTGCCAGCAGCCACCTGAACACTGAAGCTTTCTTT,CASSHLNTEAFF
TRBJ2-7,.,.,TRBV6-1,TGTGCCAGCAGTGTGGACATTGGTACCTACGAGCAGTACTTC,CASSVDIGTYEQYF